This entry lists 20 T cell receptor beta chains sequenced from one sample in a study of PD-1 blockade in classical Hodgkin lymphoma. Brentuximab vedotin exposure varied among the patients, all of whom had relapsed after autologous stem cell transplantation. The table came from immunoSEQ multiplex PCR; TCRdb's copy has only in-frame clones and leaves some out. Of more than 3,500 clones in the sample, about 64% are singletons; the top ten hold 35% to 40%. This specimen consisted of peripheral blood mononuclear cells (PBMCs), obtained at baseline. The source of these receptors is a human donor with classical Hodgkin lymphoma.

This clone was detected once. This sequence joins TRBV14 and TRBJ1-2; D remains ambiguous. Germline values: CDR1 SGHDN, CDR2 FVKESK. Trimming stripped 4 bases from V and 5 bases from J, with 11 bases between. There are 13 residues in the CDR3. This CDR3 reads CASSLTTRYGYTF. DNA for the CDR3: TGTGCCAGCAGCCTGACAACTCGGTATGGCTACACCTTC.

V gene TRBV19 combines with J gene TRBJ1-6; maybe TRBD1 (6 bases). Trimming pared 3 bases from V and 7 bases from J, leaving 16 bases between. Germline lookup yields CDR1 LNHDA and CDR2 SQIVND (reference sequence). This CDR3 region has 16 residues. Here the CDR3 reads CASSILTGSKNSPLHF. The CDR3 DNA follows: TGTGCCAGTAGTATTTTAACAGGGTCTAAGAATTCACCCCTCCACTTT. Full variable domain (missing parts from reference TRBV19 and TRBJ1-6): DGGITQSPKYLFRKEGQNVTLSCEQNLNHDAMYWYRQDPGQGLRLIYYSQIVNDFQKGDIAEGYSVSREKKESFPLTVTSAQKNPTAFYLCASSILTGSKNSPLHFGNGTRLTVT.

This clone was counted only a few times. This CDR3 reads CSARRTNEAFF. CDR3 coding DNA: TGCAGTGCTCGGCGGACTAACGAAGCTTTCTTT. The gene calls are TRBV20-1 and TRBJ1-1; D gene unclear. CDR3 size: 11 residues. The germline V gene encodes CDR1 DFQATT and CDR2 SNEGSKA (reference sequence). V dropped 5 bases and J dropped 8 bases, with 12 bases sitting between them.

Concerning this clone itself: A read error is possible here, since a much larger clone lies one base away. The gene calls are TRBV7-2 and TRBJ1-4; D remains unclear. Trimming pared 5 bases from V and 7 bases from J, leaving 11 bases between. The CDR3 length is 13 residues. Germline-derived CDR1 and CDR2 are SGHTA and FQGNSA. CDR3 amino acids: CTSSTEVGEKLFF. Here the CDR3 DNA reads TGTACCAGCAGCACAGAGGTGGGTGAAAAACTGTTTTTT.

Only a few counts were recorded for this clone. The chain is built from TRBV19 and TRBJ2-7; either TRBD1 or TRBD2 may supply D (5 bases each). Trimming left V 4 bases short and J 3 bases short, with 10 bases between. This CDR3 comprises 13 residues. In germline, CDR1 is LNHDA, CDR2 SQIVND (reference sequence). CDR3 region: CASSTGAYYEQYF. DNA for the CDR3: TGTGCCAGTAGTACCGGGGCCTACTACGAGCAGTACTTC.

This clone appeared once. The rearrangement links TRBV27 to TRBJ2-3; TRBD2 matches 7 bases. CDR3 length: 14 residues. Unmatched junction bases numbered 5, after V lost 8 bases and J lost 0 bases. The germline gives CDR1 MNHEY, CDR2 SMNVEV (reference sequence). CDR3 sequence: CASGASGSTDTQYF. CDR3 DNA: TGTGCCAGCGGCGCTAGCGGTAGCACAGATACGCAGTATTTT.

The gene calls are TRBV2 and TRBJ2-5, with 12 bases aligning to TRBD2. Germline CDR1 is SNHLY and CDR2 is FYNNEI. This CDR3 is built from 15 residues. The V segment lost 4 bases and the J segment 5 bases; nucleotides outside the gene matches: 5. CDR3 loop: CASSAASGRAETQYF. CDR3 coding DNA: TGTGCCAGCAGTGCCGCTAGCGGGAGGGCGGAGACCCAGTACTTC.

J is TRBJ2-1 and V is TRBV19, with TRBD2 matching over 8 bases. V dropped 1 base and J dropped 8; count of bases not matched to a gene: 10. CDR1 is LNHDA and CDR2 is SQIVND in the germline V gene (reference sequence). This CDR3 contains 16 residues. The CDR3 bases are TGTGCCAGTAGTATAGGATCTAGCGGGTGGAGGGATGAGCAGTTCTTC. Protein sequence: CASSIGSSGWRDEQFF.

This clone is labeled medium-sized (0.01 to 0.1%). This clone may be a read error of a much larger clone one base away. The CDR3 sequence: CASSLGKAGGPTGELFF. The CDR3 DNA is TGCGCCAGCAGCTTGGGGAAAGCGGGGGGGCCGACCGGGGAGCTGTTTTTT. The chain combines TRBV5-1 with TRBJ2-2; 10 bases are a match to TRBD2. Germline CDR1 is SGHRS and CDR2 is YFSETQ. This CDR3 is built from 17 residues. Germline trimming cut 0 bases from V and 5 bases from J; bases unmatched to any gene: 7.

The V gene is TRBV5-6, the J gene TRBJ2-7; D is ambiguous. Trimming pared 2 bases from V and 4 bases from J, leaving 16 bases between. Germline V lookup: CDR1 SGHDT, CDR2 YYEEEE. This CDR3 has 15 residues. The CDR3 loop is CASSFLSQFTYEQYF. The CDR3 DNA reads TGTGCCAGCAGCTTCCTCAGCCAGTTTACTTACGAGCAGTACTTC.

As for this clone: A much larger clone sits a single nucleotide away, making a read error possible. This chain uses TRBV7-9 with TRBJ2-5; D is possibly TRBD1 (6 bases). CDR3 length: 14 residues. CDR1 and CDR2 from the germline V gene are SEHNR and FQNEAQ (reference sequence). The ends were cut back, 1 base at V and 4 bases at J, with 10 bases in the middle. In DNA, the CDR3 is TGTGCCAGCAGCTTAGTGGGCAGGGGAGAGACCCAGTACTTC. Protein sequence: CASSLVGRGETQYF.

This chain links TRBV4-1 with TRBJ1-1; D call uncertain. The CDR3 contains 13 residues. Looked up from germline, CDR1 is MGHRA and CDR2 is YSYEKL. Trimming shortened V by 4 bases and J by 1 base, and 7 bases separated the two germline ends. The CDR3 DNA sequence: TGCGCCAGCAGCCCGGTGGGGAACACTGAAGCTTTCTTT. It codes for CASSPVGNTEAFF.

By its share, this clone is medium-sized (0.01 to 0.1%). This chain joins TRBV28 and TRBJ2-1; D possibly uses TRBD1 or TRBD2 (5 bases each). The CDR3 has 16 residues. The germline V gene has CDR1 MDHEN and CDR2 SYDVKM. V was cut by 6 bases and J by 6 bases, with 21 bases left in between. The CDR3 spells CASSYLMGQEGNEQFF. In DNA, the CDR3 is TGTGCCAGCAGCTACCTAATGGGGCAAGAGGGCAATGAGCAGTTCTTC.

This clone was counted a few times. The chain has TRBV7-9 and TRBJ2-5; no firm D call. Germline assignment: CDR1 SEHNR and CDR2 FQNEAQ (reference sequence). The length of the CDR3 is 15 residues. Trimming stripped 4 bases from V and 0 bases from J, with 12 bases between. CDR3 residues: CASSSSQFNQETQYF. The DNA of the CDR3 is TGTGCCAGCAGCTCCTCCCAATTCAACCAAGAGACCCAGTACTTC.

The chain has TRBV14 and TRBJ2-3; tentatively, D is TRBD2 (5 bases). CDR1 and CDR2 from the germline V gene are SGHDN and FVKESK. Trimming took 4 bases from V and 4 from J, leaving 12 bases between them. This CDR3 is built from 14 residues. This CDR3 is CASSPQRLPDTQYF. CDR3 sequence (DNA): TGTGCCAGCAGCCCGCAGCGGCTGCCAGATACGCAGTATTTT.

This clone has just a few counts. V is TRBV19 and J is TRBJ2-2; the D is unclear. The ends were cut back, 5 bases at V and 4 bases at J, with 14 bases in the middle. Germline V lookup: CDR1 LNHDA, CDR2 SQIVND (reference sequence). CDR3 size: 15 residues. CDR3 region: CASSFSTGGTGELFF. In nucleotides, the CDR3 is TGTGCCAGTAGTTTTTCTACGGGCGGCACCGGGGAGCTGTTTTTT.

This clone has more than one count but fewer than ten. CDR3 nucleotide sequence: TGTGCCTGGAGTCCCAGGGGGTCCGACGCTTTCTTT. Its protein product is CAWSPRGSDAFF. The genes are TRBV30 and TRBJ1-1, with 7 bases fitting TRBD1. This CDR3 has 12 residues. Unmatched junction bases numbered 8, after V lost 2 bases and J lost 11 bases. CDR1 is GTSNPN and CDR2 is SVGIG in the germline V gene (reference sequence). Looking up the rest from reference TRBV30 and TRBJ1-1 gives the full variable domain: SQTIHQWPATLVQPVGSPLSLECTVEGTSNPNLYWYRQAAGRGLQLLFYSVGIGQISSEVPQNLSASRPQDRQFILSSKKLLLSDSGFYLCAWSPRGSDAFFGQGTRLTVV.

V and J are TRBV5-1 and TRBJ1-2, with D perhaps TRBD1 (6 bases). V gave up 0 bases and J gave up 0 bases, with 12 bases separating them. This CDR3 region has 16 residues. CDR1 is SGHRS, CDR2 YFSETQ, per germline. The CDR3 is CASSLVGALTNYGYTF. In DNA, the CDR3 is TGCGCCAGCAGCTTGGTGGGGGCCCTCACTAACTATGGCTACACCTTC.

V and J are TRBV11-2 and TRBJ2-7, with D possibly matching TRBD1 (6 bases). The CDR3 runs to 14 residues. Germline values: CDR1 SGHAT, CDR2 FQNNGV. V shed 1 base and J shed 5 bases, with 12 bases lying between them. CDR3 in DNA: TGTGCCAGCAGCTTAGGCGGCAGGGGCAACGAGCAGTACTTC. It translates to CASSLGGRGNEQYF.

The chain carries TRBV28 and TRBJ2-1, with D maybe TRBD2 (7 bases). V lost 7 bases to trimming and J lost 5 bases, with 21 bases between them. Germline V CDR1 and CDR2: MDHEN, SYDVKM. This CDR3 has 16 amino acids. The CDR3 nucleotides are TGTGCCAGCACTCTCTTCGGACAGCGGGGCGACAATGAGCAGTTCTTC. Translated: CASTLFGQRGDNEQFF.